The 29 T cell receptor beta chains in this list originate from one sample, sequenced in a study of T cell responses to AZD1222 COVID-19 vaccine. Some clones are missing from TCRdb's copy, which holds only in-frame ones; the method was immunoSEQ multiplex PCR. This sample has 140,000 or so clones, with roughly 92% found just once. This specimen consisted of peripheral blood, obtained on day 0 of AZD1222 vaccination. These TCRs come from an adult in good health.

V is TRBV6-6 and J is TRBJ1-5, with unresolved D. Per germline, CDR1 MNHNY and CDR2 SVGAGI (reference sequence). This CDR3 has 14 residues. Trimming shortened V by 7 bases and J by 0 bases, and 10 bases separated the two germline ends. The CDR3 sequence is CASNSANSNQPQHF. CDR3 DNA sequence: TGTGCCAGCAACTCAGCTAATAGCAATCAGCCCCAGCATTTT.

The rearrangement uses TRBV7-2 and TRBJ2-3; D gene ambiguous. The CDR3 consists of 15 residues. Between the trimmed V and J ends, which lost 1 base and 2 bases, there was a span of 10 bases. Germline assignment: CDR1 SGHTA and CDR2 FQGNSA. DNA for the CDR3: TGTGCCAGCAGCTTAGTGCAGCTGTACACAGATACGCAGTATTTT. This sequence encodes CASSLVQLYTDTQYF.

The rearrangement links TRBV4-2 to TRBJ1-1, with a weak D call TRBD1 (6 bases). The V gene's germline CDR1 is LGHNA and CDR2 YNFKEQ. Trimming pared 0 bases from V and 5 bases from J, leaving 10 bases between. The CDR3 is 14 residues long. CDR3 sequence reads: CASSQDGGRTEAFF. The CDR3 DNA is TGTGCCAGCAGCCAAGATGGGGGGCGTACTGAAGCTTTCTTT.

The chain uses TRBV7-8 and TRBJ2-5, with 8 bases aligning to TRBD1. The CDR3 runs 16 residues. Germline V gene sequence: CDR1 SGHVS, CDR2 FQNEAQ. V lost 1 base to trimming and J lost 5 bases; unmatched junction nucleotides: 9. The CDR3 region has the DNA TGTGCCAGCAGCTTAGGTGGGACAGGCAGCCGGGAGACCCAGTACTTC. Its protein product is CASSLGGTGSRETQYF.

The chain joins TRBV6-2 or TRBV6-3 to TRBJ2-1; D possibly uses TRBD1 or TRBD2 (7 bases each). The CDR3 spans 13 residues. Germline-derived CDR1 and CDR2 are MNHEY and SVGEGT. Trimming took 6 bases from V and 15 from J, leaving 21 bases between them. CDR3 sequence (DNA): TGTGCCAGCAGCTCAGGGGGGGCCCTTTATGGGTTCTTC. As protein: CASSSGGALYGFF.

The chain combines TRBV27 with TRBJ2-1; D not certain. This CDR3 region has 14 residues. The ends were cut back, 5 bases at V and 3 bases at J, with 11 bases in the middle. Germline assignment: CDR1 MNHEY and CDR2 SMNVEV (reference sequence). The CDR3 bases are TGTGCCAGCAGTCCCTTCCCCGGCTACAATGAGCAGTTCTTC. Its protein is CASSPFPGYNEQFF.

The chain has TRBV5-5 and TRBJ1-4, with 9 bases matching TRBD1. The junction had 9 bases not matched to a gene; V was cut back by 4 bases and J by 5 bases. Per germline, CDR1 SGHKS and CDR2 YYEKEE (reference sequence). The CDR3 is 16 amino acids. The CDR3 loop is CASSMTGTGNNEKLFF. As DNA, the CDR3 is TGTGCCAGCAGCATGACCGGGACAGGGAACAATGAAAAACTGTTTTTT.

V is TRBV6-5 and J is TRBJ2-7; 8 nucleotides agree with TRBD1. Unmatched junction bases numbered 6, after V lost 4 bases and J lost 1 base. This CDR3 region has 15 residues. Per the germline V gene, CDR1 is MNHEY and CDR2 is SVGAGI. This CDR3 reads CASSLTGVFSYEQYF. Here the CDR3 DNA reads TGTGCCAGCAGTTTGACAGGGGTATTTTCCTACGAGCAGTACTTC.

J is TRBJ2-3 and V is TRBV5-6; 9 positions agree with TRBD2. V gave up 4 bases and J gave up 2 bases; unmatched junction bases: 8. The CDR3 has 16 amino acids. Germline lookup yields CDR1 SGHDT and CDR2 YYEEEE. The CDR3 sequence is CASSRVAGGDTDTQYF. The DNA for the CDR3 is TGTGCCAGCAGCCGGGTGGCGGGAGGGGACACAGATACGCAGTATTTT.

CDR3: CASSLGGAGGGAEQYF. CDR3 coding DNA: TGTGCCAGCAGCTTGGGGGGGGCCGGCGGTGGGGCCGAGCAGTACTTC. V usage is TRBV5-4 and J usage is TRBJ2-7, with D tentatively TRBD1 or TRBD2 (6 bases each). Germline V gene data show CDR1 as SGHNT and CDR2 as YYREEE (reference sequence). The CDR3 has 16 residues. V lost 0 bases and J 6 bases, leaving 19 bases between the germline ends.

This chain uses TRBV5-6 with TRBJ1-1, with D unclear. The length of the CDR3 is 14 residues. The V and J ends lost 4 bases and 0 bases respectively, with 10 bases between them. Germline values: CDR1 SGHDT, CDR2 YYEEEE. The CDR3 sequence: CASSKKDMNTEAFF. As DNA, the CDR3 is TGTGCCAGCAGCAAAAAGGATATGAACACTGAAGCTTTCTTT. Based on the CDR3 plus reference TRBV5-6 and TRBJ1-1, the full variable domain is DAGVTQSPTHLIKTRGQQVTLRCSPKSGHDTVSWYQQALGQGPQFIFQYYEEEERQRGNFPDRFSGHQFPNYSSELNVNALLLGDSALYLCASSKKDMNTEAFFGQGTRLTVV.

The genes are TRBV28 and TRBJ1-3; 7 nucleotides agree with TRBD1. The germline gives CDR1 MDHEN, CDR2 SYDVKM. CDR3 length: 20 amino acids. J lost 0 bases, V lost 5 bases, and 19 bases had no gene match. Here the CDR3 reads CASSPSLLRRQGSSGNTIYF. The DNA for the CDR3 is TGTGCCAGCAGTCCGAGCCTGCTCCGTCGACAGGGTAGCTCTGGAAACACCATATATTTT.

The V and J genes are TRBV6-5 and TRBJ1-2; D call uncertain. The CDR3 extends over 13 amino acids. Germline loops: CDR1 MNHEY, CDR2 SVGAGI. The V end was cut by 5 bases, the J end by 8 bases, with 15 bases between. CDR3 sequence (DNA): TGTGCCAGCAGTCCCGTTCGGTCGAAAGGCTACACCTTC. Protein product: CASSPVRSKGYTF.

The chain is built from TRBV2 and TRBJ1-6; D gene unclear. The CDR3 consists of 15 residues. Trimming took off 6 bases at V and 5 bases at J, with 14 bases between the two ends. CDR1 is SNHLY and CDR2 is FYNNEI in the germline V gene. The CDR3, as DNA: TGTGCCAGCAGCCTGGGTGGGCGGAATAATTCACCCCTCCACTTT. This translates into CASSLGGRNNSPLHF.

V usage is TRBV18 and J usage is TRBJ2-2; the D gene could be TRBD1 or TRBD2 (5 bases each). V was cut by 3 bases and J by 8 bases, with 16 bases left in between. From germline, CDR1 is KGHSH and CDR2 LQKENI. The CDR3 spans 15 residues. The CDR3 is CASSPVGRSGGELFF. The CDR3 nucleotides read TGTGCCAGCTCACCGGTGGGACGGAGTGGTGGGGAGCTGTTTTTT.

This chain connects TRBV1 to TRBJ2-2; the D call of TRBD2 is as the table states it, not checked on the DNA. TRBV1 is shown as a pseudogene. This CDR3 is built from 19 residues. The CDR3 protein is CTSSQDSTSGRGPTGELFF. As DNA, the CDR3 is TGCACCAGCAGCCAAGATTCGACTAGCGGGAGGGGCCCCACCGGGGAGCTGTTTTTT.

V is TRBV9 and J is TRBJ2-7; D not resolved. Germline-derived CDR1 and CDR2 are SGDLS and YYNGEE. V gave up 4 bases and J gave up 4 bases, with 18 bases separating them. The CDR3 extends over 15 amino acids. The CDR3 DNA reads TGTGCCAGCAGCCCATCGACCCGAGAAGGGTACGAGCAGTACTTC. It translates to CASSPSTREGYEQYF.

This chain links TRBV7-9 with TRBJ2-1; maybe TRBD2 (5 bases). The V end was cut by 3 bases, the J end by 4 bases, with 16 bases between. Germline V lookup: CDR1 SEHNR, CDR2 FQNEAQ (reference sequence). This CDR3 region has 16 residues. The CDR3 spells CASSLGLGATYNEQFF. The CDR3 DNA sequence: TGTGCCAGCAGCTTGGGATTGGGAGCGACTTACAATGAGCAGTTCTTC.

This CDR3 reads CASSEARGIGTEAFF. CDR3 in DNA: TGTGCCAGCAGTGAAGCGAGAGGGATAGGCACTGAAGCTTTCTTT. The V and J genes are TRBV6-1 and TRBJ1-1; D is undetermined. The ends were cut back, 0 bases at V and 4 bases at J, with 12 bases in the middle. Germline-derived CDR1 and CDR2 are MNHNS and SASEGT. The CDR3 has 15 residues.

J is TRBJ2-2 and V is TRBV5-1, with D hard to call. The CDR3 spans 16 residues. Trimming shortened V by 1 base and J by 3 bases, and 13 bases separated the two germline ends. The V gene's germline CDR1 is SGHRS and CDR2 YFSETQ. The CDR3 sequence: CASSLFRAQDTGELFF. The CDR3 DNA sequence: TGCGCCAGCAGCTTGTTTCGGGCGCAGGACACCGGGGAGCTGTTTTTT. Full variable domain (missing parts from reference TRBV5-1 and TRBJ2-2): KAGVTQTPRYLIKTRGQQVTLSCSPISGHRSVSWYQQTPGQGLQFLFEYFSETQRNKGNFPGRFSGRQFSNSRSEMNVSTLELGDSALYLCASSLFRAQDTGELFFGEGSRLTVL.

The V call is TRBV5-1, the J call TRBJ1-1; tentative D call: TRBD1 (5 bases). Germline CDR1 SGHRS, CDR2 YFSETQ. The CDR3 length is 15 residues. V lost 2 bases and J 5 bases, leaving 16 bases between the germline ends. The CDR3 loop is CASSFDSRRGTEAFF. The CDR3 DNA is TGCGCCAGCAGCTTCGATTCCCGGAGGGGAACTGAAGCTTTCTTT. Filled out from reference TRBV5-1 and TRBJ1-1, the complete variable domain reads KAGVTQTPRYLIKTRGQQVTLSCSPISGHRSVSWYQQTPGQGLQFLFEYFSETQRNKGNFPGRFSGRQFSNSRSEMNVSTLELGDSALYLCASSFDSRRGTEAFFGQGTRLTVV.

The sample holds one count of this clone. The CDR3 coding sequence is TGTGCCACCAGCTCCGAGATAGGGGGCGCGGTTTACGAGCAGTACTTC. This encodes CATSSEIGGAVYEQYF. The chain recombines TRBV15 with TRBJ2-7; 7 bases agree with TRBD1. The J segment lost 4 bases and the V segment lost 5 bases, leaving 14 bases of the junction unmatched. CDR1 LNHNV and CDR2 YYDKDF come from the germline V gene (reference sequence). The length of the CDR3 is 16 residues. Drawing the rest from reference TRBV15 and TRBJ2-7, the complete variable domain is DAMVIQNPRYQVTQFGKPVTLSCSQTLNHNVMYWYQQKSSQAPKLLFHYYDKDFNNEADTPDNFQSRRPNTSFCFLDIRSPGLGDTAMYLCATSSEIGGAVYEQYFGPGTRLTVT.

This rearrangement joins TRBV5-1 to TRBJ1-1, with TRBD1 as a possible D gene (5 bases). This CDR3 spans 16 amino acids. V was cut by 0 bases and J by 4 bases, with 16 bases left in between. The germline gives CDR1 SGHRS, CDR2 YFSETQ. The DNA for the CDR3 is TGCGCCAGCAGCTTGGGAGGGGCCAGGGTAAGCACTGAAGCTTTCTTT. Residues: CASSLGGARVSTEAFF.

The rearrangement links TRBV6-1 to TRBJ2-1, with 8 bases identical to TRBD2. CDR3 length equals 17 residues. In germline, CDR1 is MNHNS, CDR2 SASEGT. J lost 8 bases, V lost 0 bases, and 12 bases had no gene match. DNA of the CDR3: TGTGCCAGCAGTGAAGCATGGGTAGCGGGGTTAGGGGATGAGCAGTTCTTC. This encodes CASSEAWVAGLGDEQFF.

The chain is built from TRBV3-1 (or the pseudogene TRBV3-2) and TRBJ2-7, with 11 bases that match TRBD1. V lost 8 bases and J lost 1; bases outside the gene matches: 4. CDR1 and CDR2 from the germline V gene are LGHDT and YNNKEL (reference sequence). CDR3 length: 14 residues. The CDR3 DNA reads TGTGCCAGCCGCGGACAGGGGGCTTCCTACGAGCAGTACTTC. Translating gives CASRGQGASYEQYF.

The CDR3: CASSPEGRIGYTF. CDR3 DNA: TGCGCCAGCAGCCCCGAGGGTAGGATTGGCTACACCTTC. The chain recombines TRBV4-1 with TRBJ1-2, with D unclear. The germline CDR1 and CDR2 sequences are MGHRA and YSYEKL. The CDR3 length is 13 residues. The V gene lost 4 bases and the J gene lost 7 bases, with 13 bases spanning the gap.

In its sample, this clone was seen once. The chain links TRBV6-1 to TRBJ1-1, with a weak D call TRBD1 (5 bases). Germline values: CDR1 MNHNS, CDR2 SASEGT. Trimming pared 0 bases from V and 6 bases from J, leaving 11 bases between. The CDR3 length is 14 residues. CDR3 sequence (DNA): TGTGCCAGCAGTGAAGCCGCAGGGATGGCTGAAGCTTTCTTT. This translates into CASSEAAGMAEAFF.

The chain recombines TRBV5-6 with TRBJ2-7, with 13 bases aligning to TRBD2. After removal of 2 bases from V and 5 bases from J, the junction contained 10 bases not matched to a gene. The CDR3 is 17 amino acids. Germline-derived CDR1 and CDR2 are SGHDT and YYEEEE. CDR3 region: CASSLSTSGRSRNEQYF. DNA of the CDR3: TGTGCCAGCAGCTTATCGACTAGCGGGAGGTCCCGCAACGAGCAGTACTTC.

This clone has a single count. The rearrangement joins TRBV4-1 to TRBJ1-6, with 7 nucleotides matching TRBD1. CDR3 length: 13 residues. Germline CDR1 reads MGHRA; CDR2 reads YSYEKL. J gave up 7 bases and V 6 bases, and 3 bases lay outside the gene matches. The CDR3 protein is CASRLTGNSPLHF. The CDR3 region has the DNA TGCGCCAGCAGGTTGACAGGGAATTCACCCCTCCACTTT.